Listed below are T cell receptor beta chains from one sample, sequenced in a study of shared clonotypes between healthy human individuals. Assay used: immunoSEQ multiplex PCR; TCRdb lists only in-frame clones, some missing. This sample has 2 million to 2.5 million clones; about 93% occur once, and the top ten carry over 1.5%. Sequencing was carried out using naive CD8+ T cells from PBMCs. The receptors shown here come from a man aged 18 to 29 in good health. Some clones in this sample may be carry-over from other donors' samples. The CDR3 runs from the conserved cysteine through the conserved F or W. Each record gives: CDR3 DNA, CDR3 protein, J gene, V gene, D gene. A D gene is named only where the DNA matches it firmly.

TGTGCCAGCAGCTTTCTCCGGGCAGGGGGCGACCACTATGGCTACACCTTC	CASSFLRAGGDHYGYTF	TRBJ1-2	TRBV7-9	TRBD1
TGTGCCAGCAGTGAAGGAGGGGCTAGCGGGCCATACAATGAGCAGTTCTTC	CASSEGGASGPYNEQFF	TRBJ2-1	TRBV2	TRBD2
TGCGCCAGCAGCCACAACGACGGACAGGGGCACGGCTACACCTTC	CASSHNDGQGHGYTF	TRBJ1-2	TRBV4-1	TRBD1
TGCGCCAGCAGTCTTAGCGGGTCTAGCAATCAGCCCCAGCATTTT	CASSLSGSSNQPQHF	TRBJ1-5	TRBV10-2	-
TGTGCCAGCAGTGAATCGACACCTACCTACGAGCAGTACTTC	CASSESTPTYEQYF	TRBJ2-7	TRBV6-1	-
TGTGCCAGCAGCTTCAGGACTGCTTCTGAAGCTTTCTTT	CASSFRTASEAFF	TRBJ1-1	TRBV5-8	-
TGTGCCACCAGCACTCAAACTAGCGGGAGTGACGAGCAGTACTTC	CATSTQTSGSDEQYF	TRBJ2-7	TRBV15	TRBD2
TGTGCCAGTAGTATTGGAGGGGATCAAGCTTTCTTT	CASSIGGDQAFF	TRBJ1-1	TRBV19	-
TGTGCCATCGGGACAGGGGTTACCTACGAGCAGTACTTC	CAIGTGVTYEQYF	TRBJ2-7	TRBV10-3	TRBD1
TGTGCCAGCAGCATTGACATGTCACTCTACAATGAGCAGTTCTTC	CASSIDMSLYNEQFF	TRBJ2-1	TRBV5-6	-